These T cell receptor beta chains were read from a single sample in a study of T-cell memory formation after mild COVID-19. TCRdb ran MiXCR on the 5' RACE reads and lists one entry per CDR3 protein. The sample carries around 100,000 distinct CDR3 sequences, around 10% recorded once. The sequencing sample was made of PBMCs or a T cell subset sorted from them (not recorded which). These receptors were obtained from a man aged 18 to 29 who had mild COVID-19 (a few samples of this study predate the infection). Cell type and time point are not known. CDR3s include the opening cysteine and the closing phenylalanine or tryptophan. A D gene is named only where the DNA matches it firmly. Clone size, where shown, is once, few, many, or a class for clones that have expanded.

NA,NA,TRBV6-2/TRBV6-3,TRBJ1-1,CASSPINTEAFF,TGTGCCAGCAGCCCTATTAACACTGAAGCTTTCTTT
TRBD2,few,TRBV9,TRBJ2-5,CASSVGGADETQYF,TGTGCCAGCAGCGTCGGGGGGGCCGACGAGACCCAGTACTTC
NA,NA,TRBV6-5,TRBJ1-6,CASSYSKMYELGGSYNSPLHF,TGTGCCAGCAGTTACTCGAAAATGTATGAATTGGGGGGTTCCTATAATTCACCCCTCCACTTT
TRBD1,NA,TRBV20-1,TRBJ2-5,CSARGQGGRETQYF,TGCAGTGCTAGGGGACAGGGAGGAAGGGAGACCCAGTACTTC
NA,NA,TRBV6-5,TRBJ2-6,CASSYGGLRGPGANVLTF,TGTGCCAGCAGCTACGGGGGCCTCAGAGGACCGGGGGCCAACGTCCTGACTTTC
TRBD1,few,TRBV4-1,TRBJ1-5,CASSQGTGDRRPQHF,TGCGCCAGCAGCCAGGGGACAGGGGACCGACGGCCCCAGCATTTT
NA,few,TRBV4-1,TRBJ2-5,CASSLRVGDQETQYF,TGCGCCAGCAGTCTACGTGTGGGGGACCAAGAGACCCAGTACTTC
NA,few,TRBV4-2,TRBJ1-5,CASRPSPAGQPQHF,TGTGCCAGCAGGCCGAGCCCGGCGGGCCAGCCCCAGCATTTT
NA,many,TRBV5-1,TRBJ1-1,CASSFQGPNTEAFF,TGCGCCAGCAGCTTCCAGGGACCGAACACTGAAGCTTTCTTT
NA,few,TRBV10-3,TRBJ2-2,CAISETSLNTGELFF,TGTGCCATCAGTGAGACAAGCCTGAACACCGGGGAGCTGTTTTTT
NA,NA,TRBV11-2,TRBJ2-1,CASSLDGGLQDEQFF,TGTGCCAGCAGCTTAGATGGAGGACTCCAGGATGAGCAGTTCTTC
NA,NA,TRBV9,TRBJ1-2,CASSEGGLGGYTF,TGTGCCAGCAGCGAGGGAGGATTAGGAGGCTACACCTTC
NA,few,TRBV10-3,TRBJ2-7,CAISDTYEQYF,TGTGCCATCAGTGATACCTACGAGCAGTACTTC
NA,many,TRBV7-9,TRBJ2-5,CASSSPLNAGASQETQYF,TGTGCCAGCAGCTCCCCGCTTAATGCGGGGGCCTCCCAAGAGACCCAGTACTTC
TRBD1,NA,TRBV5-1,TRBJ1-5,CASSETGGLNQPQHF,TGCGCCAGCAGCGAAACAGGGGGCCTCAATCAGCCCCAGCATTTT
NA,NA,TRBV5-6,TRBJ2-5,CASYPAGGVQETQYF,TGTGCCAGCTATCCGGCGGGCGGCGTCCAAGAGACCCAGTACTTC
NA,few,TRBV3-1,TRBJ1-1,CASSQDTAGTEAFF,TGTGCCAGCAGCCAAGATACAGCAGGCACTGAAGCTTTCTTT
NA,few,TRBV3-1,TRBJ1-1,CASRLGTVNTEAFF,TGTGCCAGCAGACTCGGGACCGTGAACACTGAAGCTTTCTTT
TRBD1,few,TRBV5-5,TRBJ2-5,CASSLDRTGLRTQYF,TGTGCCAGCAGCTTGGATCGGACAGGCTTACGGACCCAGTACTTC
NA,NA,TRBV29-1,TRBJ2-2,CSVGSGRGELFF,TGCAGCGTTGGGTCGGGCCGCGGGGAGCTGTTTTTT
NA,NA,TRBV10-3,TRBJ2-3,CAISERAGASTDTQYF,TGTGCCATCAGTGAGAGGGCGGGGGCCAGCACAGATACGCAGTATTTT
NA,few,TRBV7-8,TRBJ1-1,CASSLVPQGSGTEAFF,TGTGCCAGCAGCTTAGTCCCTCAGGGTTCGGGCACTGAAGCTTTCTTT
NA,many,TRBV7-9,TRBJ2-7,CASSRRTGGLAYEQYF,TGTGCCAGCAGCCGGAGAACCGGGGGACTGGCCTACGAGCAGTACTTC
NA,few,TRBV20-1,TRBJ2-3,CSASGTPISGYF,TGCAGTGCTAGCGGGACTCCTATATCGGGGTATTTT
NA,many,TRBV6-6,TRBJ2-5,CASTQLPRGGETQYF,TGTGCCAGCACTCAGCTCCCTAGGGGGGGGGAGACCCAGTACTTC
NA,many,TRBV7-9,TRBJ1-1,CASSSLQSGAEAFF,TGTGCCAGCAGCTCCCTTCAGTCCGGGGCTGAAGCTTTCTTT
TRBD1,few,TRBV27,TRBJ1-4,CASSPGTGGRIHEKLFF,TGTGCCAGCAGTCCCGGGACAGGGGGAAGGATTCATGAAAAACTGTTTTTT
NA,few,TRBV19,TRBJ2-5,CARELGRSNETQYF,TGTGCCAGAGAGCTGGGACGGAGCAACGAGACCCAGTACTTC
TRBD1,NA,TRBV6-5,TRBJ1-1,CASSYRGGIGTEAFF,TGTGCCAGCAGTTACCGAGGGGGCATAGGGACTGAAGCTTTCTTT
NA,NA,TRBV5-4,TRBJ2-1,CASSLVRGVDNEQFF,TGTGCCAGCAGCTTGGTTCGCGGGGTCGACAATGAGCAGTTCTTC
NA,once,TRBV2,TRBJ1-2,CASNRLTGNSAYGYTF,TGTGCCAGCAACCGGTTAACAGGGAATAGCGCCTATGGCTACACCTTC
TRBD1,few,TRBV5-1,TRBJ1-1,CASSFRQGSTEAFF,TGCGCCAGCAGCTTTAGACAGGGGAGCACTGAAGCTTTCTTT
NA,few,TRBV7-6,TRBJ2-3,CASSHRDTQYF,TGTGCCAGCAGCCACAGGGATACGCAGTATTTT
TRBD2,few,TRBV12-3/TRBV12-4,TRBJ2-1,CASSFGRGGPVF,TGTGCCAGCAGTTTCGGGCGGGGGGGGCCGGTCTTC
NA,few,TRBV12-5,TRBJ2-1,CASGFGLASYNEQFF,TGTGCTAGTGGTTTCGGCCTAGCTTCCTACAATGAGCAGTTCTTC
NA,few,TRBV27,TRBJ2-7,CASSWFLGYEQYF,TGTGCCAGCAGTTGGTTTCTCGGCTACGAGCAGTACTTC
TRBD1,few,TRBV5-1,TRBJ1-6,CASSLARGDSPLHF,TGCGCCAGCAGCTTGGCCAGGGGGGATTCACCCCTCCACTTT
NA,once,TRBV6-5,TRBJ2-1,CASSYSGGMEFF,TGTGCCAGCAGTTACTCTGGGGGCATGGAGTTCTTC
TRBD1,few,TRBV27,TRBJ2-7,CASSPRRTGGYEQYF,TGTGCCAGCAGTCCCCGAAGGACAGGGGGCTACGAGCAGTACTTC
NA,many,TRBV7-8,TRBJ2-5,CASSTRTFQETQYF,TGTGCCAGCAGCACCAGGACCTTCCAAGAGACCCAGTACTTC
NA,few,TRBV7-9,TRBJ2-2,CASSRVYANTGELFF,TGTGCCAGCAGCCGGGTCTATGCGAACACCGGGGAGCTGTTTTTT
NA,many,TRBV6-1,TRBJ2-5,CASSEGRLQETQYF,TGTGCCAGCAGTGAGGGACGCCTCCAAGAGACCCAGTACTTC
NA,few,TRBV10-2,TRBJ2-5,CASSQGYQETQYF,TGCGCCAGCAGTCAGGGATACCAAGAGACCCAGTACTTC